This T cell receptor beta chain was recorded in a study of T cell responses to AZD1222 COVID-19 vaccine. The V gene lost 6 bases and the J gene lost 2 bases, with 11 bases spanning the gap. In germline, CDR1 is LNHNV, CDR2 YYDKDF (reference sequence). CDR3 length: 13 residues. Regarding this clone: The antigen remains unidentified.

The method was immunoSEQ multiplex PCR; TCRdb's version includes in-frame clones alone and lacks a portion of them. The sample has some 150,000 clones, around 89% seen once. Study-wide results and caveats: Spike was spanned by vaccine-associated CD4 TCRs, with dominance at 160-218 and 743-854. Elevations in Spike-specific TCR breadth and depth followed administration of two AZD1222 doses. The sample set comprised mostly white British donors with more females, and clonal diversity was possibly underestimated. Reportedly, nearly half the spike-specific TCRs target unmutated variant regions.

The clonotype originates from an adult in good health. This chain links TRBV15 with TRBJ2-7; TRBD1 is a possible D gene (6 bases). The sequencing here drew on peripheral blood, taken on day 0 of MenACWY control vaccination. CDR3 amino acids: CATRGARAYEQYF. In DNA form, the CDR3 reads TGTGCCACCAGGGGGGCCCGAGCCTACGAGCAGTACTTC. Looking up the rest from reference TRBV15 and TRBJ2-7 gives the full variable domain: DAMVIQNPRYQVTQFGKPVTLSCSQTLNHNVMYWYQQKSSQAPKLLFHYYDKDFNNEADTPDNFQSRRPNTSFCFLDIRSPGLGDTAMYLCATRGARAYEQYFGPGTRLTVT.